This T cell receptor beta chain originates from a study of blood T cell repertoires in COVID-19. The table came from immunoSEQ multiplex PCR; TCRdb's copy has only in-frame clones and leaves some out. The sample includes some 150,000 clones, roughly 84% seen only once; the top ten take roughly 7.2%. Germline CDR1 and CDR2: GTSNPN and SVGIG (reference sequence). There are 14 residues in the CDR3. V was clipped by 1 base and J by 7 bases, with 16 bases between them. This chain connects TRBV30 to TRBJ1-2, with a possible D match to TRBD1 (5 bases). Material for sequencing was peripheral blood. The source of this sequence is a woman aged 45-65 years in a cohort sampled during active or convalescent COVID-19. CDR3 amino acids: CAWSGASPGGGYTF. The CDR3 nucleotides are TGTGCCTGGAGTGGCGCGAGTCCGGGGGGTGGCTACACCTTC.